This TCR beta chain emerged from a study of blood T cell repertoires in COVID-19. Study background: Acute and convalescent COVID-19 specimens originated in the United States, Italy and Spain.

V shed 1 base and J shed 2 bases, with 8 bases lying between them. The CDR3 length is 14 residues. The germline gives CDR1 SEHNR, CDR2 FQNEAQ (reference sequence). This table comes from immunoSEQ multiplex PCR, and its TCRdb copy is limited to in-frame clones, with some not included. The sample lists approximately 85,000 clones; about 86% were seen once. The sample was peripheral blood. This rearrangement joins TRBV7-9 to TRBJ1-1; D uncertain. This TCR derives from a woman of 80 years or more in a cohort sampled during active or convalescent COVID-19. In nucleotides, the CDR3 is TGTGCCAGCAGCTTAGGAGGGATCAACACTGAAGCTTTCTTT. This sequence encodes CASSLGGINTEAFF.